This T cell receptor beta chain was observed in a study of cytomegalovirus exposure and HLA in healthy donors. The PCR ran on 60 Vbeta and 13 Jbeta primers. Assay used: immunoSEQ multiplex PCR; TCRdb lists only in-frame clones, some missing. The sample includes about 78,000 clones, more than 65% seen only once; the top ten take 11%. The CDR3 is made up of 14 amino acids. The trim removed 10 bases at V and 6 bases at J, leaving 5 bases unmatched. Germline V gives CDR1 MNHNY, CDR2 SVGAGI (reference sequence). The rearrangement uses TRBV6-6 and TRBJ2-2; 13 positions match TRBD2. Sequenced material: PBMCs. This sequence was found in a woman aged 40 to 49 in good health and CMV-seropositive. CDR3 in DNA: TGTGCCACCGTGACTAGCGGGGGGCCCGGGGAGCTGTTTTTT. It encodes CATVTSGGPGELFF.